The 9 T cell receptor beta chains listed next were all sequenced from one sample in a study of ipilimumab plus nivolumab after autologous stem cell transplantation. Here immunoSEQ multiplex PCR was the method, and the copy in TCRdb shows in-frame clones only, minus some. The table lists 1,500 to 2,000 clones, around 81% of them singletons. Sequenced here: PBMCs, sampled in a trial of ipilimumab plus nivolumab as post-transplant consolidation. Every receptor here comes from a female donor with multiple myeloma.

The gene calls are TRBV11-3 and TRBJ2-1, with 9 bases aligning to TRBD2. There are 16 residues in the CDR3. Germline V gives CDR1 SGHNT, CDR2 YENEEA. Trimming removed 0 bases from V and 7 bases from J; junction bases left unmatched: 7. CDR3 DNA: TGTGCCAGCAGCTTAGAGGCGGGAGGGCAAGCAAATGAGCAGTTCTTC. It codes for CASSLEAGGQANEQFF.

This sequence joins TRBV28 and TRBJ2-7, with D possibly matching TRBD1 (5 bases). The germline CDR1 and CDR2 sequences are MDHEN and SYDVKM. Trimming pared 2 bases from V and 2 bases from J, leaving 16 bases between. The CDR3 is 16 residues long. The CDR3 loop reads CASSLPGHLPTYEQYF. As DNA, the CDR3 is TGTGCCAGCAGTTTACCCGGACACCTTCCAACCTACGAGCAGTACTTC.

The chain links TRBV7-3 to TRBJ1-6, with D maybe TRBD1 (5 bases). This CDR3 has 14 residues. V gave up 4 bases and J gave up 10 bases, with 14 bases separating them. Germline V gives CDR1 SGHTA, CDR2 FQGTGA. CDR3: CASSSGVEESPLHF. The CDR3 DNA reads as TGTGCCAGCAGCTCGGGGGTGGAGGAGTCACCCCTCCACTTT.

In DNA, the CDR3 is TGTGCCAGCAGCAGTCGGGCGGGAGGGCCAGAAGAGACCCAGTACTTC. Protein product: CASSSRAGGPEETQYF. This chain joins TRBV28 and TRBJ2-5; TRBD2 matches 9 bases. The CDR3 has 16 amino acids. Germline values: CDR1 MDHEN, CDR2 SYDVKM. The trim removed 6 bases at V and 3 bases at J, leaving 11 bases unmatched.

The rearrangement joins TRBV6-1 to TRBJ1-6; TRBD1 agrees at 9 bases. V shed 2 bases, J shed 2 bases, and the junction held 13 bases outside the gene matches. This CDR3 contains 20 residues. Germline CDR1 and CDR2: MNHNS and SASEGT. The CDR3: CASSERDRGFSGTYNSPLHF. As DNA, the CDR3 is TGTGCCAGCAGTGAACGAGACAGGGGGTTTTCAGGAACCTATAATTCACCCCTCCACTTT.

As to this clone: Compared with germline, one end of the junction differs, possibly owing to a read error. The chain joins TRBV2 to TRBJ2-1, with D perhaps TRBD2 (6 bases). The germline V gene encodes CDR1 SNHLY and CDR2 FYNNEI. The CDR3 spans 15 residues. CDR3 amino acids: CASTPLMLAANEQLF. The CDR3 DNA reads TGTGCCAGCACGCCTCTCATGTTAGCGGCAAATGAGCAGCTCTTC.

The chain uses TRBV6-6 and TRBJ1-2, with D possibly TRBD1 on 5 matching bases. Trimming took 6 bases from V and 2 from J, leaving 13 bases between them. Germline V gene sequence: CDR1 MNHNY, CDR2 SVGAGI (reference sequence). The CDR3 length is 14 residues. In DNA, the CDR3 is TGTGCCAGCAGCACCCGGGGGGGGAACTATGGCTACACCTTC. This codes for CASSTRGGNYGYTF.

This clone appeared a few times. V gene TRBV6-1 combines with J gene TRBJ2-2; weak D call: TRBD2 (5 bases). The germline V and J ends were trimmed by 7 bases and 0 bases, with 9 bases remaining between them. The CDR3 sequence is 14 residues long. Germline V gene data show CDR1 as MNHNS and CDR2 as SASEGT. The CDR3 DNA reads TGTGCCAGCACCGTGCGGGCGAACACCGGGGAGCTGTTTTTT. Residues: CASTVRANTGELFF.

The chain has TRBV28 and TRBJ1-1; the D is unclear. V shed 1 base and J shed 6 bases, with 15 bases lying between them. Germline CDR1 is MDHEN and CDR2 is SYDVKM. This CDR3 contains 15 residues. CDR3 in amino acids: CASSLSSSVYPEAFF. CDR3 coding DNA: TGTGCCAGCAGTTTATCGTCCTCGGTGTACCCTGAAGCTTTCTTT.